Below, 11 T cell receptor beta chains from the same sample are listed, as sequenced in a study of CD8 T cells in ankylosing spondylitis. TCRdb reanalysed the 5' RACE reads using MiXCR and keeps one entry per CDR3 protein. The data hold 35,000 to 50,000 distinct CDR3 sequences, with 3% observed a single time. Input material: blood, either unsorted or a sorted T cell fraction (not recorded which). Source of these receptors: a male donor with ankylosing spondylitis or in good health (not recorded which).

This clonotype was picked up many times. The chain combines TRBV9 with TRBJ1-2; unclear D gene. V dropped 1 base and J dropped 4 bases, with 20 bases sitting between them. Germline V CDR1 and CDR2: SGDLS, YYNGEE. The CDR3 has 17 residues. CDR3 loop: CASSVYEGAHGGYGYTF. The CDR3 DNA is TGTGCCAGCAGCGTATATGAGGGAGCCCATGGAGGCTATGGCTACACCTTC. Full variable domain (missing parts from reference TRBV9 and TRBJ1-2): DSGVTQTPKHLITATGQRVTLRCSPRSGDLSVYWYQQSLDQGLQFLIQYYNGEERAKGNILERFSAQQFPDLHSELNLSSLELGDSALYFCASSVYEGAHGGYGYTFGSGTRLTVV.

With regard to this clonotype: Mismatch with germline at one junction end may stem from a read error. The V and J genes are TRBV9 and TRBJ2-5; D unresolved. This CDR3 has 15 amino acids. Germline CDR1 and CDR2: SGDLS and YYNGEE. CDR3 sequence reads: CASTVVATDPETQYF. For the CDR3, the DNA is TGTGCCAGCACCGTAGTGGCAACCGATCCAGAGACCCAGTACTTC.

This clonotype was detected ten times or more. The chain joins TRBV9 to TRBJ1-1; unclear D gene. Germline V lookup: CDR1 SGDLS, CDR2 YYNGEE. Trimming cost V 0 bases and J 0 bases, with 12 bases left between them. The CDR3 has 16 amino acids. This chain's CDR3 is CASSVGTATMNTEAFF. The CDR3 DNA sequence: TGTGCCAGCAGCGTAGGGACGGCTACCATGAACACTGAAGCTTTCTTT.

In its sample, this clonotype was seen many times. The genes are TRBV9 and TRBJ2-2, with a tentative D call TRBD1 (6 bases). Trimming left V 2 bases short and J 4 bases short, with 9 bases between. CDR1 and CDR2 (germline): SGDLS, YYNGEE. This CDR3 has 14 amino acids. DNA for the CDR3: TGTGCCAGCAGCGTGGGACACCTCACCGGGGAGCTGTTTTTT. Translating gives CASSVGHLTGELFF.

Ten or more counts support this clonotype. The chain joins TRBV9 to TRBJ2-5, with a tentative D call TRBD2 (5 bases). With 2 bases removed from V and 1 base from J, the gap between germline ends came to 9 bases. The CDR3 has 14 amino acids. CDR1 SGDLS and CDR2 YYNGEE come from the germline V gene. The CDR3 DNA follows: TGTGCCAGCAGCGTTCCGGACTTCCAAGAGACCCAGTACTTC. Amino acids: CASSVPDFQETQYF.

This clonotype was recorded many times. The rearrangement joins TRBV9 to TRBJ2-2; the D gene is possibly TRBD2 (6 bases). The CDR3 length is 15 residues. Germline assignment: CDR1 SGDLS and CDR2 YYNGEE. The germline V and J ends were trimmed by 6 bases and 1 base, with 13 bases remaining between them. The chain's CDR3 is CASNSGLMNTGELFF. The CDR3 DNA is TGTGCCAGCAACAGCGGGCTAATGAACACCGGGGAGCTGTTTTTT.

This clonotype has at least ten counts. The chain couples TRBV9 to TRBJ1-2; 8 nucleotides align to TRBD1. The germline V gene has CDR1 SGDLS and CDR2 YYNGEE. The CDR3 totals 15 residues. V lost 0 bases and J lost 2; bases outside the gene matches: 3. This CDR3 reads CASSVATGGNYGYTF. The CDR3 nucleotides are TGTGCCAGCAGCGTAGCTACAGGGGGGAACTATGGCTACACCTTC.

This clonotype has ten or more counts. This sequence joins TRBV9 and TRBJ2-1, with 12 bases lining up with TRBD2. Trimming cost V 0 bases and J 7 bases; bases outside gene matches: 5. CDR3 length: 16 amino acids. Germline-derived CDR1 and CDR2 are SGDLS and YYNGEE. The CDR3 loop is CASSVASGLAGNEQFF. CDR3 bases: TGTGCCAGCAGCGTAGCTTCCGGACTAGCGGGAAATGAGCAGTTCTTC.

In this sample, this clonotype turned up many times. This chain connects TRBV9 to TRBJ2-1; D perhaps matches TRBD2 (6 bases). This CDR3 has 15 amino acids. Trimming cost V 0 bases and J 9 bases, with 16 bases left between them. Germline loops: CDR1 SGDLS, CDR2 YYNGEE. The CDR3 region has the DNA TGTGCCAGCAGCGTAGTAGCAGGCCCCGGGGGTGAGCAGTTCTTC. Translation: CASSVVAGPGGEQFF.

The table lists this clonotype with many counts. V gene TRBV9 combines with J gene TRBJ2-5; 7 bases are a match to TRBD1. Germline lookup yields CDR1 SGDLS and CDR2 YYNGEE. The CDR3 consists of 15 residues. Losses at the gene ends were 1 base for V and 5 bases for J; bases not matched to a gene: 8. The CDR3 reads CASSVTPTGSETQYF. CDR3 coding DNA: TGTGCCAGCAGCGTAACCCCGACAGGGTCGGAGACCCAGTACTTC. The full variable domain, with the rest looked up from reference TRBV9 and TRBJ2-5, is DSGVTQTPKHLITATGQRVTLRCSPRSGDLSVYWYQQSLDQGLQFLIQYYNGEERAKGNILERFSAQQFPDLHSELNLSSLELGDSALYFCASSVTPTGSETQYFGPGTRLLVL.

This clonotype was seen repeatedly, ten times or more. The V gene is TRBV9, the J gene TRBJ2-5, with a possible D match to TRBD1 (6 bases). CDR1 is SGDLS and CDR2 is YYNGEE in the germline V gene. V dropped 3 bases and J dropped 0 bases, with 9 bases sitting between them. There are 14 residues in the CDR3. The chain's CDR3 is CASSATGYQETQYF. Here the CDR3 DNA reads TGTGCCAGCAGCGCCACAGGGTACCAAGAGACCCAGTACTTC.